This T cell receptor beta chain was recorded in a study of blood T cell repertoires in COVID-19. About the study: Material from acute and convalescent COVID-19 was sourced from the United States, Italy and Spain. Sample material is recorded as cDNA or gDNA derived from T cells, B-cell-depleted T cells, or PBMCs.

The method was immunoSEQ multiplex PCR; TCRdb's version includes in-frame clones alone and lacks a portion of them. The sample has 400,000 or so clones, 85% to 90% seen once. Germline V gene lookup returns CDR1 DFQATT and CDR2 SNEGSKA (reference sequence). Between the trimmed V and J ends, which lost 3 bases and 7 bases, there was a span of 16 bases. The CDR3 is 14 amino acids. The source material was peripheral blood. This sequence was found in a human donor in a cohort sampled during active COVID-19. The gene calls are TRBV20-1 and TRBJ2-1; D is possibly TRBD2 (5 bases). The CDR3, as DNA: TGCAGTGCTAGTCGCCCCCTAGCCGGGAATGAGCAGTTCTTC. Encoded protein: CSASRPLAGNEQFF.